A selection of T cell receptor beta chains follows, all from one sample in a study of blood T cell repertoires in COVID-19. Sequenced by immunoSEQ multiplex PCR; TCRdb stores in-frame clones only, minus some. This table has 150,000 to 160,000 clones, around 83% appearing once. Input material: peripheral blood. Receptors originate from a woman aged 55-70 years with acute or convalescent COVID-19. The CDR3 runs from the conserved cysteine through the conserved F or W. The order of the fields is V gene, clone size, D gene, J gene, CDR3 DNA, CDR3 protein. D genes are given only for firm matches. Part of the rows lack a size; the others show once, few, many or a class for expanded clones.

TRBV12-3/TRBV12-4	few	NA	TRBJ1-2	TGTGCCAGCAGTTTGCGGGATGGCTACACCTTC	CASSLRDGYTF
TRBV28	NA	TRBD1	TRBJ1-1	TGTGCCACCTTCGACCCCAGGGGGTTAACTTTTGAAGCTTTCTTT	CATFDPRGLTFEAFF
TRBV7-3	NA	TRBD1	TRBJ1-1	TGTGCCAGCAGCCGACGGGACAGCACTGAAGCTTTCTTT	CASSRRDSTEAFF
TRBV29-1	NA	NA	TRBJ1-2	TGCAGCGTCTCGGATGACAGCTATGGCTACACCTTC	CSVSDDSYGYTF
TRBV4-1	NA	NA	TRBJ1-5	TGCGCCAGCAGCCAAGACCAGGGGCAGTACCAGCCCCAGCATTTT	CASSQDQGQYQPQHF
TRBV23-1	NA	TRBD1	TRBJ1-4	TGCGCCAGCACTTGCGGACAGGGGACTAATGAAAAACTGTTTTTT	CASTCGQGTNEKLFF
TRBV5-5	NA	TRBD1	TRBJ1-1	TGTGCCAGCAGCTGGGACAGCTGGAACACTGAAGCTTTCTTT	CASSWDSWNTEAFF
TRBV15	many	NA	TRBJ1-1	TGTGCCACCAGCAGGGAGACGTACCGGGACACTGAAGCTTTCTTT	CATSRETYRDTEAFF
TRBV6-5	NA	TRBD2	TRBJ2-2	TGTGCCAGCAGTAAAAGCGGGGTTAACACCGGGGAGCTGTTTTTT	CASSKSGVNTGELFF
TRBV4-1	NA	NA	TRBJ2-5	TGCGCCAGCAGCCAAGATGGGACTTTAAAAGAGACCCAGTACTTC	CASSQDGTLKETQYF
TRBV14	NA	TRBD1	TRBJ1-2	TGTGCCAGCAGCCCCTGGACAGGGAGCTATGGCTACACCTTC	CASSPWTGSYGYTF
TRBV10-1	NA	TRBD2	TRBJ2-1	TGCGCCAGCAGTGAGGAGGTGGCTAGCGGGGACGATGAGCAGTTCTTC	CASSEEVASGDDEQFF
TRBV4-1	NA	TRBD1	TRBJ2-7	TGCGCCAGCAGCGCCATCTCGACAGGGTCCTACGAGCAGTACTTC	CASSAISTGSYEQYF
TRBV4-1	NA	NA	TRBJ2-2	TGCGCCAGCAGCCAAGAAGCAGGAGGGTCCACCGGGGAGCTGTTTTTT	CASSQEAGGSTGELFF
TRBV10-3	few	NA	TRBJ2-3	TGTGCCATATCACAGGGTTCAGATACGCAGTATTTT	CAISQGSDTQYF
TRBV19	NA	NA	TRBJ1-1	TGTGCCAGTACCCTCCGGGGTGCGGTGGCTGAAGCTTTCTTT	CASTLRGAVAEAFF
TRBV10-1	NA	TRBD1	TRBJ1-1	TGCGCCAGCAGTGGACAGGGTGGAGCTGAAGCTTTCTTT	CASSGQGGAEAFF
TRBV3-1/TRBV3-2	NA	NA	TRBJ2-3	TGTGCCAGCAGCCTCCGGACAGTTAGCACAGATACGCAGTATTTT	CASSLRTVSTDTQYF
TRBV18	NA	NA	TRBJ1-4	TGTGCCAGCTCACCAATTGAGGGGGCTAATGAAAAACTGTTTTTT	CASSPIEGANEKLFF
TRBV7-8	NA	NA	TRBJ1-6	TGTGCCAGCAGCCCTCGGACAGCCCACGATAATTCACCCCTCCACTTT	CASSPRTAHDNSPLHF
TRBV5-5	NA	NA	TRBJ1-2	TGTGCCAGCAGCGAGGGGACAACGGCCCACTATGGCTACACCTTC	CASSEGTTAHYGYTF
TRBV6-6	NA	TRBD1	TRBJ1-2	TGTGCCAGCAGTAATTTCCGGGACAGGGGTAACTATGGCTACACCTTC	CASSNFRDRGNYGYTF
TRBV4-2	NA	NA	TRBJ2-3	TGTGCCAGCAGCCAAGATCTAGGGGTGGATTGGGATACGCAGTATTTT	CASSQDLGVDWDTQYF
TRBV7-2	NA	TRBD1	TRBJ2-2	TGTGCCAGCAGCTCTGACAGGGGGCGCCGCACCGGGGAGCTGTTTTTT	CASSSDRGRRTGELFF
TRBV6-5	NA	TRBD1	TRBJ1-6	TGTGCCAGCAGTTTCGACAGGGTAGGGGGACCCCTCCACTTT	CASSFDRVGGPLHF
TRBV2	NA	TRBD1	TRBJ1-5	TGTGCCAGCAGCGGGACAGGGGGAAACCAGCCCCAGCATTTT	CASSGTGGNQPQHF
TRBV7-9	NA	NA	TRBJ1-5	TGTGCCAGCAGCTTTAACGGAGGTCAGCCCCAGCATTTT	CASSFNGGQPQHF
TRBV19	NA	TRBD1	TRBJ2-5	TGTGCCAGTAGTATAAGGGGACAGGAGGTATGGGAGACCCAGTACTTC	CASSIRGQEVWETQYF
TRBV7-9	NA	NA	TRBJ1-6	TGTGCCACTCAACTTGAGGGCAGTCTGACTAGTTCACCCCTCCACTTT	CATQLEGSLTSSPLHF
TRBV7-2	NA	NA	TRBJ2-7	TGTGCCAGCAGCTTAGATGGGGGGAGTTACGAGCAGTACTTC	CASSLDGGSYEQYF
TRBV11-1	NA	TRBD1	TRBJ2-5	TGTGCCAGCAGCCCGGACAGGTCCCAAGAGACCCAGTACTTC	CASSPDRSQETQYF
TRBV6-2/TRBV6-3	NA	TRBD1	TRBJ1-4	TGTGCCAGCAGCTATCCGGGACAGGGAGTTGAAAAACTGTTTTTT	CASSYPGQGVEKLFF
TRBV4-1	NA	NA	TRBJ2-6	TGCGCCAGCAGCCTTGAAGGGGGAGCTGGGGCCAACGTCCTGACTTTC	CASSLEGGAGANVLTF
TRBV6-5	NA	TRBD1	TRBJ1-5	TGTGCCAGTAGTATGGACAGGGGACATCAGCCCCAGCATTTT	CASSMDRGHQPQHF
TRBV5-1	NA	TRBD1	TRBJ2-2	TGCGCCAGCAGCTTCCCAGGGGGCACCGGGGAGCTGTTTTTT	CASSFPGGTGELFF
TRBV7-2	NA	NA	TRBJ2-1	TGTGCCAGCAGCGAGGGACTCCACTGGGATGAGCAGTTCTTC	CASSEGLHWDEQFF
TRBV11-3	NA	TRBD1	TRBJ2-2	TGTGCCAGCAGCTCCCGGACAGGGGCCGGGGAGCTGTTTTTT	CASSSRTGAGELFF
TRBV2	NA	NA	TRBJ2-3	TGTGCCAGCAGCGCCGGGACAAACACAGATACGCAGTATTTT	CASSAGTNTDTQYF
TRBV19	NA	TRBD1	TRBJ1-5	TGTGCCAGTAGCCCCCAAGGACAGGGGATAACGGAGCCCCAGCATTTT	CASSPQGQGITEPQHF
TRBV12-3/TRBV12-4	few	NA	TRBJ2-3	TGTGCCAGCAGTCTCTGGACAGCAGATACGCAGTATTTT	CASSLWTADTQYF
TRBV4-1	once	NA	TRBJ2-4	TGCGCCAGCAGCCAAGAGGTAGACAAAAACATTCAGTACTTC	CASSQEVDKNIQYF
TRBV5-6	once	TRBD2	TRBJ2-2	TGTGCCAGCAGCTTTAGCGGGGGGGGCCTAGCAACCGGGGAGCTGTTTTTT	CASSFSGGGLATGELFF
TRBV7-9	few	NA	TRBJ2-1	TGTGCCAGCAGCTTCCCCGTTGATGAGCAGTTCTTC	CASSFPVDEQFF
TRBV19	NA	NA	TRBJ1-3	TGTGCCAGTAAAGCGGGTCGTGGAAACACCATATATTTT	CASKAGRGNTIYF
TRBV18	NA	NA	TRBJ2-6	TGTGCCAGCTCACCAGTTTTGGGGGCGGTAGCTGGGGCCAACGTCCTGACTTTC	CASSPVLGAVAGANVLTF
TRBV28	many	NA	TRBJ2-2	TGTGCCAGCAGTTGGGGCACCGACACCGGGGAGCTGTTTTTT	CASSWGTDTGELFF
TRBV6-1	NA	NA	TRBJ1-5	TGTGCCAGCAGTGAATCGGAGAGACAGCCCCAGCATTTT	CASSESERQPQHF
TRBV2	NA	NA	TRBJ1-6	TGTGCCAGCAGTCTAGGTTTGCCCCTCCACTTT	CASSLGLPLHF
TRBV29-1	NA	NA	TRBJ1-5	TGCAGCGTTGAATCGGCCCCAGGACAGCCCCAGCATTTT	CSVESAPGQPQHF
TRBV5-1	few	NA	TRBJ1-1	TGCGCCAGCAGCTTAGGGAGTGGGAACACTGAAGCTTTCTTT	CASSLGSGNTEAFF
TRBV7-2	NA	NA	TRBJ1-1	TGTGCCAGCAGCTCCAGACAGTCTGGGACTGAAGCTTTCTTT	CASSSRQSGTEAFF
TRBV19	NA	TRBD1	TRBJ1-3	TGTGCCAGTAGCTCTCAGGGGGCCCGAAACACCATATATTTT	CASSSQGARNTIYF
TRBV11-3	few	NA	TRBJ2-2	TGTGCCAGCAGCTTAACTACTTCGAACACCGGGGAGCTGTTTTTT	CASSLTTSNTGELFF